These 4 T cell receptor beta chains came from one sample sequenced in a study of blood T cell repertoires in COVID-19. The repertoire was sequenced with immunoSEQ multiplex PCR; TCRdb's copy has only in-frame clones and lacks some. The sample records 230,000 or so clones, 70% to 90% being singletons. The material sequenced was PBMCs or T cells enriched from blood (not recorded which). Receptor source: a middle-aged woman with acute COVID-19.

This chain links TRBV7-9 with TRBJ1-1; D is unresolved. Germline lookup yields CDR1 SEHNR and CDR2 FQNEAQ (reference sequence). Trimming pared 3 bases from V and 9 bases from J, leaving 11 bases between. The CDR3 sequence is 12 residues long. In DNA, the CDR3 is TGTGCCAGCAGCTTGGAGGCGGGAAAAGCTTTCTTT. It yields the protein CASSLEAGKAFF.

A few counts support this clone. This same CDR3 is encoded by further DNA sequences in the sample. The chain combines TRBV19 with TRBJ1-5; D is unclear. The CDR3 is 15 residues long. Germline V gene lookup returns CDR1 LNHDA and CDR2 SQIVND (reference sequence). Trimming pared 5 bases from V and 0 bases from J, leaving 11 bases between. The CDR3 DNA follows: TGTGCCAGTAGTTTGACCGGGGATAGCAATCAGCCCCAGCATTTT. Translating it yields CASSLTGDSNQPQHF.

This chain joins TRBV19 and TRBJ1-3; TRBD1 might be the D (5 bases). Germline V CDR1 and CDR2: LNHDA, SQIVND (reference sequence). V was clipped by 6 bases and J by 0 bases, with 9 bases between them. This CDR3 region has 14 residues. CDR3 sequence reads: CASSDSFSGNTIYF. The CDR3 nucleotides are TGTGCCAGTAGCGACAGCTTCTCTGGAAACACCATATATTTT.

The chain employs TRBV14 and TRBJ1-2; TRBD1 might be the D (6 bases). The CDR3 runs 16 residues. The V gene lost 0 bases and the J gene lost 6 bases, with 17 bases spanning the gap. Looked up from germline, CDR1 is SGHDN and CDR2 is FVKESK. CDR3 sequence: CASSQDLVGRGDGYTF. In DNA, the CDR3 is TGTGCCAGCAGCCAAGATCTTGTTGGCAGGGGCGATGGCTACACCTTC.